The clone carrying this T cell receptor (beta chain) was detected only once. Its antigen is as yet unknown. This entry belongs to a study of T-cell memory formation after mild COVID-19. From germline, CDR1 is LNHNV and CDR2 YYDKDF (reference sequence). The CDR3 contains 13 residues. The V end was cut by 8 bases, the J end by 2 bases, with 9 bases between. TCR alpha and TCR beta cDNA libraries carrying sample barcodes and UMIs were produced by 5'RACE using constant-segment primers. TCRdb processed the 5' RACE reads anew with MiXCR; each CDR3 protein has one entry. This table has 400,000 to 500,000 distinct CDR3 sequences, approximately 20% appearing once. General study findings and limits: Mainly CM and EM harbored the contracting CD4+ clones; mainly EMRA harbored the CD8+ ones. A second wave expanding day 15 to 37 was CD4+-biased; contracting clones were balanced.

This sequence joins TRBV15 and TRBJ1-4; D unclear. Material: PBMCs or a T cell subset sorted from them (not recorded which). The sequence was obtained from an adult woman who had mild COVID-19 (a few samples of this study predate the infection). Cell type and time point are not known. CDR3 DNA: TGTGCCACCGCCAGTTCGACTAATGAAAAACTGTTTTTT. Translation: CATASSTNEKLFF. The full variable domain, rest sourced from reference TRBV15 and TRBJ1-4, is DAMVIQNPRYQVTQFGKPVTLSCSQTLNHNVMYWYQQKSSQAPKLLFHYYDKDFNNEADTPDNFQSRRPNTSFCFLDIRSPGLGDTAMYLCATASSTNEKLFFGSGTQLSVL.